The rows below give T cell receptor beta chains drawn from one sample of a study of blood T cell repertoires in COVID-19. Some clones are missing from TCRdb's copy, which holds only in-frame ones; the method was immunoSEQ multiplex PCR. The profile covers under 130,000 clones, with more than 75% appearing a single time and about 6.3% taken by the ten largest. Sequences were obtained from peripheral blood. These receptors all stem from a human donor in a cohort sampled during active COVID-19. The conserved cysteine and the conserved F or W are not part of the CDR3 here.

TRBV5-1	TRBJ2-1	ASSPRTSDNEQF
TRBV5-6	TRBJ1-1	ASSPRRGLTEAF
TRBV5-6	TRBJ1-6	ASSLFVDSLGSPLH
TRBV6-5	TRBJ2-7	ASESPNSYEQY
TRBV28	TRBJ2-7	ASSPYRGFAYEQY
TRBV6-4	TRBJ2-7	ASGKDRDSSEQY
TRBV5-4	TRBJ2-6	ASSLEGLAGHSGANVLT
TRBV3-1/TRBV3-2	TRBJ1-5	ASSQGKNHRANQPQH
TRBV27	TRBJ2-7	ASWNHRDRPPYEQY
TRBV5-4	TRBJ2-3	ASSQGPAGALTDTQY
TRBV18	TRBJ2-3	ASSPGTPRQRSTDTQY
TRBV4-1	TRBJ1-1	ASSPGRQGEGDTEAF
TRBV7-9	TRBJ2-7	ASSPNVAGGPGQY
TRBV14	TRBJ1-2	ASSPGQSYGYT
TRBV28	TRBJ2-7	ASSSPSLASSYEQY
TRBV25-1	TRBJ1-2	ASSESKDYGYT
TRBV19	TRBJ1-5	ASTRTGGNQPQH
TRBV11-1	TRBJ1-6	ASSHAGNNSPLH
TRBV2	TRBJ2-3	ASSDPPLAGSDTQY
TRBV6-5	TRBJ2-7	ASSYSGTGGYYEQY
TRBV28	TRBJ2-2	ASRTGRGNTGELF
TRBV6-5	TRBJ2-7	ASSQYTGSYEQY
TRBV2	TRBJ2-6	ASSGERGGYSGANVLT
TRBV6-6	TRBJ2-7	ASSYRRNEQY
TRBV11-2	TRBJ2-1	ASSGSGTSGTISYNEQF
TRBV28	TRBJ1-5	ASSAGTGIFQPQH
TRBV27	TRBJ1-4	ASSKGAGKGDNEKLF
TRBV11-2	TRBJ1-2	ASSLDYPGANYGYT
TRBV7-8	TRBJ2-7	ASSLAGTGAKYEQY
TRBV5-1	TRBJ2-3	ASSSNRQGGTDTQY
TRBV4-2	TRBJ2-1	ASSQGRTSGGTYNEQF
TRBV28	TRBJ2-7	ASSSSTIGSGRAWWLEQY
TRBV7-8	TRBJ1-4	ASSLRAIRRGEKLF
TRBV6-1	TRBJ2-7	ASSESGGEDEQY
TRBV3-1/TRBV3-2	TRBJ2-7	ASSPTTSGRFYEQY
TRBV20-1	TRBJ1-1	SASPVRGATEAF
TRBV12-3/TRBV12-4	TRBJ1-5	ASSFGNQPQH
TRBV5-6	TRBJ2-7	ASSKTGTGAYEQY
TRBV7-2	TRBJ2-3	ASSRQAGGVSTDTQY
TRBV19	TRBJ1-1	ASSLDHGGRAF
TRBV12-3/TRBV12-4	TRBJ1-1	ASRHTDEAF
TRBV6-5	TRBJ2-3	ASTYSGSTDTQY
TRBV6-2/TRBV6-3	TRBJ2-7	ASGQRDSHYEQY
TRBV24-1	TRBJ2-1	ATSALAGGYNEQF
TRBV11-2	TRBJ1-1	ASSSRMTRVEAF
TRBV3-1/TRBV3-2	TRBJ1-6	ASSPGTPDNSPLH
TRBV7-2	TRBJ2-4	ASSPGLAITRAKNIQY
TRBV7-8	TRBJ1-4	ASSPSSADEKLF
TRBV3-1/TRBV3-2	TRBJ2-7	ASSRNLDYEQY
TRBV2	TRBJ1-6	ANQNEGQIDSPLH
TRBV27	TRBJ2-5	ASRPQGQETQY
TRBV9	TRBJ2-2	ASSVAPGQANTGELF
TRBV19	TRBJ2-5	ASSKLFSPALRSGRADVETQY